This record concerns one T cell receptor beta chain sequence. Germline V gives CDR1 MDHEN, CDR2 SYDVKM. After removal of 6 bases from V and 5 bases from J, the junction contained 15 bases not matched to a gene. The CDR3 has 19 residues. This table comes from immunoSEQ multiplex PCR, and its TCRdb copy is limited to in-frame clones, with some not included. The sample holds about 660,000 clones, over 75% seen once. The record originates from a study of shared T cell receptors in the human thymus. Another study also made use of these data, one on human thymus T cells. That work contributes: Surgeons resected thymus tissue during corrective heart surgery. Within thymic and blood repertoires, V and J gene usage appeared to be biased. Related work showed strongly overlapping thymic repertoires across unrelated individuals.

The sequenced material came from thymocytes. The sequence was obtained from a boy under two years old with a congenital heart defect. This chain uses TRBV28 with TRBJ2-3; 15 positions agree with TRBD2. CDR3 protein: CASSNPGLAGGGYGDTQYF. The CDR3 bases are TGTGCCAGCAGCAACCCCGGACTAGCGGGAGGGGGGTACGGAGATACGCAGTATTTT.